A selection of T cell receptor beta chains follows, all from one sample in a study of CD8 T cells in ankylosing spondylitis. TCRdb re-derived calls from the 5' RACE reads in MiXCR, one entry per CDR3 protein. Counted here are 220,000 or so distinct CDR3 sequences, 15% to 20% occurring once; the ten biggest clones make up more than 40%. Sequencing input: blood, either unsorted or a sorted T cell fraction (not recorded which). Receptors originate from a male donor with ankylosing spondylitis. Each CDR3 is given with its conserved first and last residue. A D gene is named only where the DNA matches it firmly. For some rows the clone size is stated as once, few or many, or as a class when expanded; others skip it.

j_gene | abundance | d_gene | v_gene | CDR3aa | CDR3nt
TRBJ2-1 | few | TRBD2 | TRBV6-5 | CASSSIGAGVGNEQFF | TGTGCCAGCAGTTCCATTGGAGCGGGGGTTGGCAATGAGCAGTTCTTC
TRBJ1-2 | few | NA | TRBV12-3/TRBV12-4 | CASSPSGGSSYGYTF | TGTGCCAGCAGCCCCTCGGGGGGGTCTTCCTATGGCTACACCTTC
TRBJ2-1 | NA | NA | TRBV4-1 | CASSQDDTGSTYNEQFF | TGCGCCAGCAGCCAAGATGATACAGGGAGCACCTACAATGAGCAGTTCTTC
TRBJ1-5 | NA | TRBD1 | TRBV27 | CASKDRGYNQPQHF | TGTGCCAGCAAGGACAGGGGGTACAATCAGCCCCAGCATTTT
TRBJ1-2 | NA | TRBD1 | TRBV20-1 | CSASSGQGARGYTF | TGCAGTGCTAGTTCGGGACAGGGGGCGCGGGGCTACACCTTC
TRBJ2-1 | NA | TRBD2 | TRBV7-8 | CASSLGTSGSEQFF | TGTGCCAGCAGCTTAGGGACTAGCGGGAGTGAGCAGTTCTTC
TRBJ1-5 | NA | NA | TRBV25-1 | CASSEIDRHPSNQPQHF | TGTGCCAGCAGTGAAATTGACCGCCACCCTAGCAATCAGCCCCAGCATTTT
TRBJ2-1 | few | NA | TRBV25-1 | CASSGDRAYNEQFF | TGTGCCAGCAGTGGCGACCGGGCATACAATGAGCAGTTCTTC
TRBJ1-1 | few | NA | TRBV29-1 | CSVGGANTEAFF | TGCAGCGTTGGGGGGGCGAACACTGAAGCTTTCTTT
TRBJ2-7 | NA | NA | TRBV28 | CASSSGTLPFYYEQYF | TGTGCCAGCAGTTCCGGGACCCTCCCGTTCTACTACGAGCAGTACTTC
TRBJ1-2 | NA | TRBD1 | TRBV11-2 | CASSLGTGITYGYTF | TGTGCCAGCAGCCTAGGGACAGGGATTACCTATGGCTACACCTTC